This TCR beta chain comes out of a study of blood T cell repertoires in COVID-19. On the study more broadly: Italy, Spain and the United States were the sources of the convalescent and acute COVID-19 samples.

Clinical history as reported by participants underpinned cohort assignment. This CDR3 has 18 amino acids. The V end lost 0 bases, the J end lost 0 bases, and 17 bases lay between the germline ends. In germline, CDR1 is MNHEY, CDR2 SVGEGT. Original analysis: Reference gene primer amplification in the assay estimated nucleated cell counts. Using immunoSEQ multiplex PCR, the repertoire was profiled, and TCRdb retains in-frame clones only, with some absent. The V and J calls and clone size are taken from that table; D and trimming were inferred from the DNA. The sample holds under 450,000 clones, about 89% seen once.

The sequenced sample consisted of PBMCs or T cells enriched from blood (not recorded which). The sequence was collected from a man aged 25-45 years who had recovered from COVID-19. The J gene is TRBJ1-1, the V gene TRBV6-2 or TRBV6-3, with unresolved D. CDR3 in amino acids: CASSYSRAAGRLNTEAFF. The CDR3 nucleotides are TGTGCCAGCAGTTACTCGAGGGCAGCTGGACGACTGAACACTGAAGCTTTCTTT.